This T cell receptor beta chain was retrieved from a study of blood T cells in healthy people across ages (dated by TCRdb to the mid-2010s). Describing the broader study: In model experiments, template switching captured roughly one uniquely barcoded TCR beta cDNA molecule for every two T cells. Using the same blood draw, the study looked at two additional independent replicas of 1 million unique cDNA reads for two donors, one aged 18 to 29 and the other aged 80 or older. The donors were divided into four age groups: young (average around 17 years), middle-aged (around 37), aged (approximately 64) and long-lived (82). Donors of different ages were randomly distributed across sequencing lanes to avoid experimental bias. Using deep sequencing normalized with unique cDNA molecular identifiers, the study measured how TCR beta repertoire diversity changes with age.

This clonotype was counted between two and nine times. The target of this receptor is not known. No base-level quality is on record; no much larger clone is a single base apart. Points the paper makes about the study in general: Because profiling used bulk unsorted PBMCs, naive and antigen-experienced compartments could not be compared conclusively. Observed TCR beta diversity per million T cells fell roughly linearly with age, and a significant reduction was already apparent by age approximately 40. Estimates of total diversity based on one million sequenced T cells were considered lower bounds and underestimates. Donor CMV infection status was unknown, potentially confounding age-related changes in expanded clonotypes. Observed TCR beta diversity correlated strongly with the percentage of naive T cells measured by flow cytometry. Compared with the aged group, the long-lived group had more naive CD4+ T cells, fewer expanded clones and increased TCR diversity, a pattern suggesting age selection.

Donors were 39 systemically healthy Caucasian individuals from Russia aged roughly 6 to 95 years. Roughly 9.5 milliliters of peripheral blood were drawn from each donor into EDTA-treated Vacutainer tubes. Ficoll-Paque density-gradient centrifugation was used to isolate PBMCs, with at least 6.5 million per sample. Trizol reagent was used to extract total RNA from PBMCs, with at least 6 micrograms per sample. The percentages of naive CD45RAhigh/CD27high T cells were determined by flow cytometry on a PBMC aliquot from every donor. The library was produced with 5' RACE. Sequenced on an Illumina HiSeq 2500. A second PCR of about 6 to 12 cycles was performed with a sample-barcoded 5' primer and a J-beta primer mix. Each TCR beta cDNA molecule received a unique molecular identifier from a template-switch 5' adaptor carrying 12 random nucleotides. Each sample yielded at least 3 million CDR3-containing paired-end reads. First-strand cDNA was synthesized from all RNA with the Mint cDNA synthesis kit, primed by a TRBC-specific oligonucleotide. After uracil-DNA glycosylase treatment, a first 18-cycle PCR used universal primers M1SS and BC2_uni_R on all cDNA. The study's processing was this. For normalization, 1 million high-quality reads were randomly selected from each sample, with every read carrying a distinct molecular identifier. Instead of being binned into consensus sequences, reads with shared molecular identifiers were discarded. CDR3 identification, clonotype clustering and error correction used MiTCR with a Q25 quality threshold and the strictest error-elimination algorithm. A nonparametric unseen species model using Euler transformation provided a lower-bound estimate of total TCR beta diversity. The public sequencing data were trimmed at Q25 with fastp and processed into clonotypes with MiXCR by TCRdb, which kept only in-frame beta chains. Here each entry gathers all rows of one CDR3 protein and keeps the most common genes and DNA. The authors' filters were not applied to this entry. For this sample there are 1.5 million to 2 million distinct CDR3 sequences; just under 50% appear just once. Of the sample, roughly 2.1% is held by the ten largest clones.

The sample taken for sequencing was blood. The clonotype was recovered from a woman aged 40 to 55 in good health.

The bases read TGCAGTGCTAGACCCGGCCGGGAGGGCAAGCGGCAGACCCAGTACTTC. Translated, this is CSARPGREGKRQTQYF. The chain is made from TRBV20-1 and TRBJ2-5, and TRBD2 matches 8 of the central bases. The cysteine opens and the phenylalanine closes a CDR3 of 16 amino acids. Only the CDR3 part of the read is kept: 48 bases, read in frame from the first base. Germline trimming amounts to 2 bases on V and 6 bases on J, with 14 as the count of junction bases outside the gene matches. Sequences DFQATT (CDR1) and SNEGSKA (CDR2) are obtained from the germline V gene (reference sequence).